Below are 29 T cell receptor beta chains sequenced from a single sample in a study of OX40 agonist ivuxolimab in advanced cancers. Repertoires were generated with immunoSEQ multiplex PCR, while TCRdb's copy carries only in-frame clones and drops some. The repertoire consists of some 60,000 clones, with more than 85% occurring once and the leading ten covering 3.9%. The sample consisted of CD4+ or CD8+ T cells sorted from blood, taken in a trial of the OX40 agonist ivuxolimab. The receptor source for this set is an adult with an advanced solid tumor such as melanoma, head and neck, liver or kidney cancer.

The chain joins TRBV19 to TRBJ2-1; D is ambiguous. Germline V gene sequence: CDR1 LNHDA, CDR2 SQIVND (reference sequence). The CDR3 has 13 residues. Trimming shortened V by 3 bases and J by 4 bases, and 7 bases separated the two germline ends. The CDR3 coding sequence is TGTGCCAGTAGTATGTCTAGTTACAATGAGCAGTTCTTC. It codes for CASSMSSYNEQFF.

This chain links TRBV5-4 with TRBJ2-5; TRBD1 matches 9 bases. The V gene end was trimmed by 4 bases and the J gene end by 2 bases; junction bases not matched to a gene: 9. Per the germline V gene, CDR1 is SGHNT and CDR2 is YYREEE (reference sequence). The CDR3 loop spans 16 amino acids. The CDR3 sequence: CASSPSTGGRQETQYF. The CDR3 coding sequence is TGTGCCAGCAGCCCGTCGACAGGGGGGAGGCAAGAGACCCAGTACTTC.

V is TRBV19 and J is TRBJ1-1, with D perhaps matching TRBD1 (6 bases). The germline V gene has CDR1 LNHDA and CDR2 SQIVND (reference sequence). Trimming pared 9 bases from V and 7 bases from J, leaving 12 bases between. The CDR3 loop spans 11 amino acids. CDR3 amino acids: CASKTGGEAFF. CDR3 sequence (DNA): TGTGCCAGCAAGACAGGCGGTGAAGCTTTCTTT.

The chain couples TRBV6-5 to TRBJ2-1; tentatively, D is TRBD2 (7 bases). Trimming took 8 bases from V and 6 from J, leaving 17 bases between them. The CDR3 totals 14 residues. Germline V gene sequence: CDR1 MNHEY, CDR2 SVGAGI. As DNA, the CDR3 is TGTGCCAGCCTCGGGGGGCTCTCACGCAATGAGCAGTTCTTC. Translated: CASLGGLSRNEQFF.

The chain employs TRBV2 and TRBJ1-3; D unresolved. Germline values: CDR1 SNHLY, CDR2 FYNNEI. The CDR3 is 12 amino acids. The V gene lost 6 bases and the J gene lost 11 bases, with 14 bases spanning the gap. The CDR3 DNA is TGTGCCAGCAGGGACCGGGGATCGGCCATATATTTT. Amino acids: CASRDRGSAIYF.

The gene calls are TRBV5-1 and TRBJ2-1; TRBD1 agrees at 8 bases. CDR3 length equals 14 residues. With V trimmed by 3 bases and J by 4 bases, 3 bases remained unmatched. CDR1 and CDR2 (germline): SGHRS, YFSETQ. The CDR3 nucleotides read TGCGCCAGCAGCTGGGGGGACAGGTACAATGAGCAGTTCTTC. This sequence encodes CASSWGDRYNEQFF. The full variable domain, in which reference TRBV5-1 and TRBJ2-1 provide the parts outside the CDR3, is KAGVTQTPRYLIKTRGQQVTLSCSPISGHRSVSWYQQTPGQGLQFLFEYFSETQRNKGNFPGRFSGRQFSNSRSEMNVSTLELGDSALYLCASSWGDRYNEQFFGPGTRLTVL.

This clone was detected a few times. CDR3 sequence: CASRGQTYEQYF. The CDR3 DNA is TGTGCCAGCAGGGGGCAGACCTACGAGCAGTACTTC. The V and J genes are TRBV2 and TRBJ2-7, with D possibly being TRBD1 (5 bases). Trimming cost V 6 bases and J 2 bases, with 8 bases left between them. The CDR3 extends over 12 amino acids. CDR1 and CDR2 (germline): SNHLY, FYNNEI. Looking up the rest from reference TRBV2 and TRBJ2-7 gives the full variable domain: EPEVTQTPSHQVTQMGQEVILRCVPISNHLYFYWYRQILGQKVEFLVSFYNNEISEKSEIFDDQFSVERPDGSNFTLKIRSTKLEDSAMYFCASRGQTYEQYFGPGTRLTVT.

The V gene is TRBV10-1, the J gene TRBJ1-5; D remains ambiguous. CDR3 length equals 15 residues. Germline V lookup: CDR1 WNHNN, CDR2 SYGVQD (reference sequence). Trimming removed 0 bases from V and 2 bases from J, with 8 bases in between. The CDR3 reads CASSESDGGNQPQHF. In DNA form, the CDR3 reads TGCGCCAGCAGTGAGTCGGACGGGGGCAATCAGCCCCAGCATTTT.

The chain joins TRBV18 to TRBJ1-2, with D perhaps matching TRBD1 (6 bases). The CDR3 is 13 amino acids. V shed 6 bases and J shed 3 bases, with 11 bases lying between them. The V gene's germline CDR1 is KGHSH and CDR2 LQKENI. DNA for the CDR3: TGTGCCAGCTCGCCGGGACAAGACTATGGCTACACCTTC. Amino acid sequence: CASSPGQDYGYTF.

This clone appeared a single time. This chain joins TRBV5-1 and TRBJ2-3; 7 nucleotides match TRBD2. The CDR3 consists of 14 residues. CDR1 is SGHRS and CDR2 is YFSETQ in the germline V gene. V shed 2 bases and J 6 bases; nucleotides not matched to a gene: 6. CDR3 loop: CASSFAGVLDTQYF. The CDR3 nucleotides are TGCGCCAGCAGCTTCGCGGGGGTGCTGGATACGCAGTATTTT.

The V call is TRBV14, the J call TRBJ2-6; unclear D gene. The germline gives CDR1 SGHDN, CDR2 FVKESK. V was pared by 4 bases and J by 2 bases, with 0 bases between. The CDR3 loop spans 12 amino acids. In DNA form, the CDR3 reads TGTGCCAGCAGCCCTGGGGCCAACGTCCTGACTTTC. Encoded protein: CASSPGANVLTF.

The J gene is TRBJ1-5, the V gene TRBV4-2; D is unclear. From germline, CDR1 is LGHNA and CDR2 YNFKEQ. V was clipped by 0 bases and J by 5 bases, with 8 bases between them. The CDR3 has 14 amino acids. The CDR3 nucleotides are TGTGCCAGCAGCCAAGATGGCAAGGATCAGCCCCAGCATTTT. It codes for CASSQDGKDQPQHF.

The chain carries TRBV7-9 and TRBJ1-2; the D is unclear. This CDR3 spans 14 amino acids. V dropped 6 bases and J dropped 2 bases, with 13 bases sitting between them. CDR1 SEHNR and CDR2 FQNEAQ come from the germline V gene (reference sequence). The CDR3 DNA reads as TGTGCCAGCAGGGGTTGGCAGCTGAACTATGGCTACACCTTC. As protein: CASRGWQLNYGYTF.

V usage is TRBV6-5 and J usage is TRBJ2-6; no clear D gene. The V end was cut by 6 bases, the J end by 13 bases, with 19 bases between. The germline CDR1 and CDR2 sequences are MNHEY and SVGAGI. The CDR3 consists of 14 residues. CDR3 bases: TGTGCCAGCAGATCGGGCCCGGCCCTCGGGGTCCTGACTTTC. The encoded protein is CASRSGPALGVLTF.

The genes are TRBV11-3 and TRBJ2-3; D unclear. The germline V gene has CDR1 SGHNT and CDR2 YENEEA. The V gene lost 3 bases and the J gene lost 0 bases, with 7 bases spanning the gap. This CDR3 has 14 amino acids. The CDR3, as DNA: TGTGCCAGCAGCTTGTCTCGGAGCACAGATACGCAGTATTTT. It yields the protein CASSLSRSTDTQYF.

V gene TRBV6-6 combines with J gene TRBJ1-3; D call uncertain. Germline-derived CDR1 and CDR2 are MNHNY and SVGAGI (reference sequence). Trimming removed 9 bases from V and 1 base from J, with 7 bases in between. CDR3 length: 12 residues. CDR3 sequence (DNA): TGTGCCAGTGGTCGATCTGGAAACACCATATATTTT. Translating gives CASGRSGNTIYF.

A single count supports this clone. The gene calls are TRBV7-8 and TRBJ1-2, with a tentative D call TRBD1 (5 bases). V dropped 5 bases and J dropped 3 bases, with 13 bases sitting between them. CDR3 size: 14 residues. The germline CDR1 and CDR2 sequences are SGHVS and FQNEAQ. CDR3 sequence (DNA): TGTGCCAGCAGCCGGGACCGAGGGGACTATGGCTACACCTTC. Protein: CASSRDRGDYGYTF.

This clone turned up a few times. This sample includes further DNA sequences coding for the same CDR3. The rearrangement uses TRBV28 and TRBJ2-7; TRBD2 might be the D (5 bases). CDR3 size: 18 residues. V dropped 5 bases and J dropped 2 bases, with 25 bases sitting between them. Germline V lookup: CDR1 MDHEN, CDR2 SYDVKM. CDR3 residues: CASSAPGIVPLEAYEQYF. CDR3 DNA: TGTGCCAGCAGTGCCCCCGGGATCGTGCCTCTGGAGGCCTACGAGCAGTACTTC. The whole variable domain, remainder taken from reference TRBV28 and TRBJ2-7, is DVKVTQSSRYLVKRTGEKVFLECVQDMDHENMFWYRQDPGLGLRLIYFSYDVKMKEKGDIPEGYSVSREKKERFSLILESASTNQTSMYLCASSAPGIVPLEAYEQYFGPGTRLTVT.

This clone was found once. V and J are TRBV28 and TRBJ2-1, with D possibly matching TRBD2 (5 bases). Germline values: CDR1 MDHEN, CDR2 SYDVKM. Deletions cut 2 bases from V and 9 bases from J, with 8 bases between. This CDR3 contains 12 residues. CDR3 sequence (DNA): TGTGCCAGCAGTTTAGCGGGCATTGAGCAGTTCTTC. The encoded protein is CASSLAGIEQFF.

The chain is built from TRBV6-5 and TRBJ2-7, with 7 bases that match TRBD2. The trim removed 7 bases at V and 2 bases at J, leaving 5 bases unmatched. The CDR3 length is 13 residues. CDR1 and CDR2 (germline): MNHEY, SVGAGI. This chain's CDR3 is CASTKGGTYEQYF. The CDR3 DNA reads TGTGCCAGCACCAAGGGAGGGACCTACGAGCAGTACTTC.

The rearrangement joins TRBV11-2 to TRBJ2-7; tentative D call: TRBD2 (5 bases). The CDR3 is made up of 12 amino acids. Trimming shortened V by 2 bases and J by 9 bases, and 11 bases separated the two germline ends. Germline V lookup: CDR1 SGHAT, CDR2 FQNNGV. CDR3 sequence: CASSLSQSGQYF. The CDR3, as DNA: TGTGCCAGCAGCTTATCTCAGAGCGGGCAGTACTTC.

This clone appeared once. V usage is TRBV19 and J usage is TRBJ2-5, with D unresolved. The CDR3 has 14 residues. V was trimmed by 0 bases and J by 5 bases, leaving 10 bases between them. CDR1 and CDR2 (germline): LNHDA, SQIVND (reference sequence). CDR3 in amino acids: CASSIDGVWETQYF. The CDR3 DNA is TGTGCCAGTAGTATAGATGGAGTTTGGGAGACCCAGTACTTC.

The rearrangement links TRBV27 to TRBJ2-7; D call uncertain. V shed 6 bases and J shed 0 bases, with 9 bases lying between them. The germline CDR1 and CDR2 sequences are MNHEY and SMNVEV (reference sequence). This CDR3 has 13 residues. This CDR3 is CASRVHDSYEQYF. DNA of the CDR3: TGTGCCAGCAGAGTACACGACTCCTACGAGCAGTACTTC.

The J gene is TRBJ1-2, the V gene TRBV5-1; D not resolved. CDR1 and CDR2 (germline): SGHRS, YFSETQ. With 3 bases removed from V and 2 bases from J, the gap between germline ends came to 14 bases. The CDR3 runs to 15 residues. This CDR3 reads CASSSTSTSNYGYTF. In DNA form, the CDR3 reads TGCGCCAGCAGCTCGACCTCCACCTCGAACTATGGCTACACCTTC.

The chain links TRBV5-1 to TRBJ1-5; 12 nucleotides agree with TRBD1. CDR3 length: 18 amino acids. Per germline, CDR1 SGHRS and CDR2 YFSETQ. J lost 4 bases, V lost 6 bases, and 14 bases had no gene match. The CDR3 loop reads CASIDIRDRGRVNQPQHF. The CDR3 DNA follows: TGCGCCAGCATCGACATCCGGGACAGGGGGCGCGTTAATCAGCCCCAGCATTTT.

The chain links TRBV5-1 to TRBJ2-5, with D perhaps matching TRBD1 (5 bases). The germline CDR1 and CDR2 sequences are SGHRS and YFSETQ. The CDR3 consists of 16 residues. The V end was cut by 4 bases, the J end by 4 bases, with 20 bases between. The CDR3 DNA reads TGCGCCAGCAGCGTCCAAGGGGCGGAAAGAGGAGAGACCCAGTACTTC. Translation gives CASSVQGAERGETQYF.

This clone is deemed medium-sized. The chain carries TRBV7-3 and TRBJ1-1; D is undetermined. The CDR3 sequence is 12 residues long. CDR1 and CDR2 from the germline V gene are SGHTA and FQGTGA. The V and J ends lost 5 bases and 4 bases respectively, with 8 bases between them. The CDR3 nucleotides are TGTGCCAGCAGCGCCGTAGTCACTGAAGCTTTCTTT. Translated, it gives CASSAVVTEAFF.

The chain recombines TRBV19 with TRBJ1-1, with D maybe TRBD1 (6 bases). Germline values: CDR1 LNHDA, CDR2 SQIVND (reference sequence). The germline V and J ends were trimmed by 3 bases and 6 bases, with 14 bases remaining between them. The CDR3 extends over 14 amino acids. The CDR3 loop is CASSMEQGVSEAFF. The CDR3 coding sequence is TGTGCCAGTAGTATGGAACAGGGCGTATCTGAAGCTTTCTTT.

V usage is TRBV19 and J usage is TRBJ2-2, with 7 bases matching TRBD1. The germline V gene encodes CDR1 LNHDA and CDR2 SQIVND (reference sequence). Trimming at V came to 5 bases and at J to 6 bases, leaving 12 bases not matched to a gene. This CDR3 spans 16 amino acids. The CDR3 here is CASSSKTGFGSGELFF. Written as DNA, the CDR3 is TGTGCCAGTAGTTCCAAGACAGGGTTCGGGTCCGGGGAGCTGTTTTTT. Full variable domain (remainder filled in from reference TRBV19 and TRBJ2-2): DGGITQSPKYLFRKEGQNVTLSCEQNLNHDAMYWYRQDPGQGLRLIYYSQIVNDFQKGDIAEGYSVSREKKESFPLTVTSAQKNPTAFYLCASSSKTGFGSGELFFGEGSRLTVL.